This T cell receptor beta chain is from a study of somatic mutations in cytotoxic T cells in rheumatoid arthritis. Points from the study as a whole: More than 20% of CD8+ cells belonged to the largest clone in about an eighth of the 65 patients. An age-related increase in CD8+ clonality was seen in rheumatoid arthritis patients but not in healthy controls.

The CDR3 runs 13 residues. Germline-derived CDR1 and CDR2 are MDHEN and SYDVKM. Trimming took off 7 bases at V and 3 bases at J, with 10 bases between the two ends. Clones were read by immunoSEQ multiplex PCR, and TCRdb kept only the in-frame ones, dropping some. The sample lists around 19,000 clones, approximately 67% occurring once. Concerning this clone itself: What it recognizes is unknown.

The receptor was isolated from an adult with rheumatoid arthritis. Sequenced: CD8+ T cells sorted from blood. The gene calls are TRBV28 and TRBJ1-5; no clear D. The CDR3 nucleotides are TGTGCCAGCAATAAGGGTTACAATCAGCCCCAGCATTTT. Encoded protein: CASNKGYNQPQHF. The full variable domain, with the rest looked up from reference TRBV28 and TRBJ1-5, is DVKVTQSSRYLVKRTGEKVFLECVQDMDHENMFWYRQDPGLGLRLIYFSYDVKMKEKGDIPEGYSVSREKKERFSLILESASTNQTSMYLCASNKGYNQPQHFGDGTRLSIL.